The 3 T cell receptor beta chains listed next were all sequenced from one sample in a study of T-cell memory formation after mild COVID-19. Using its own MiXCR run on the 5' RACE reads, TCRdb lists one record per CDR3 protein. The table records under 400,000 distinct CDR3 sequences, 28% of them present only once. Sequencing was carried out using PBMCs or a T cell subset sorted from them (not recorded which). These receptor sequences come from an adult woman who had mild COVID-19 (a few samples of this study predate the infection). Cell type and time point are not known.

This clonotype was counted only a few times. CDR3 protein: CASSFRSGVRETQYF. CDR3 in DNA: TGTGCCAGCAGCTTTAGGTCGGGGGTTCGGGAGACCCAGTACTTC. The V call is TRBV7-2, the J call TRBJ2-5; tentative D call: TRBD2 (6 bases). V gave up 3 bases and J gave up 5 bases, with 16 bases separating them. The CDR3 is 15 residues long. CDR1 SGHTA and CDR2 FQGNSA come from the germline V gene.

The rearrangement joins TRBV6-2 or TRBV6-3 to TRBJ2-7; TRBD1 is a possible D gene (5 bases). Germline V gene sequence: CDR1 MNHEY, CDR2 SVGEGT. V gave up 7 bases and J gave up 3 bases, with 16 bases separating them. The CDR3 loop spans 14 amino acids. In DNA form, the CDR3 reads TGTGCCAGCACCTGGGGCTCATCGAGCTACGAGCAGTACTTC. It codes for CASTWGSSSYEQYF.

This clonotype was seen only a few times. This rearrangement joins TRBV12-3 or TRBV12-4 to TRBJ2-7; TRBD1 agrees at 9 bases. V gave up 6 bases and J gave up 5 bases; unmatched junction bases: 11. This CDR3 is 15 amino acids long. CDR3 coding DNA: TGTGCCAGCAGGCCAACGGGACAGGGTTTCCACGAGCAGTACTTC. Protein: CASRPTGQGFHEQYF.